This T cell receptor beta chain was captured in a study of T cell responses to AZD1222 COVID-19 vaccine. Repertoires were generated with immunoSEQ multiplex PCR, while TCRdb's copy carries only in-frame clones and drops some. The table has about 64,000 clones, about nine tenths seen once. The source was peripheral blood, collected 28 days after the second dose of the MenACWY control vaccine. This clonotype was sampled from an adult who received the MenACWY meningococcal vaccine as a control.

CDR3 sequence: CASSPPRDGNTEAFF. In DNA form, the CDR3 reads TGCGCCAGCAGCCCCCCTCGGGACGGGAACACTGAAGCTTTCTTT. This chain joins TRBV5-1 and TRBJ1-1; tentatively, D is TRBD1 (5 bases). This CDR3 comprises 15 residues. V was trimmed by 4 bases and J by 1 base, leaving 14 bases between them. The germline V gene has CDR1 SGHRS and CDR2 YFSETQ.